This TCR beta chain was documented in a study of T cells in Graves' hyperthyroidism and ophthalmopathy (dated by TCRdb to the late 2010s). Regarding the study in general: Peripheral blood samples were taken at the time of initial diagnosis, prior to any treatment. A discovery cohort of about 100 patients, about 40 with Graves' ophthalmopathy and 55 to 60 with stable Graves' hyperthyroidism, was used to find distinguishing TCR V-J signatures. Prospective prediction of ophthalmopathy was tested in an independent validation cohort of 18 to 20 hyperthyroidism patients and 15 to 17 patients who later progressed to ophthalmopathy. The 100 or so discovery patients were randomly split 7:3 into training and test sets. The study also compared thyroid tissue and blood T-cell repertoires from several Graves' hyperthyroidism patients. After blood sampling, hyperthyroidism patients were treated with methimazole at a starting dose of 30 mg daily, and ophthalmopathy patients were treated with high-dose intravenous methylprednisolone. The paper reports TCR Vbeta CDR3 sequencing of over 130 peripheral blood samples: 40 or so ophthalmopathy, under 80 hyperthyroidism and 17 progressor patients.

V lost 2 bases and J lost 5 bases, and the count of bases not matched to a germline gene is 10. The CDR3 goes from the cysteine to the phenylalanine over 16 residues. Only the CDR3 DNA is retained, 48 bases long and in frame from the first base. The table lists this clonotype with many counts. Which antigen it targets is not known. No clone much larger than this one lies a single base away; base qualities are absent. The TCR beta CDR3 regions were amplified from RNA transcripts. The first round of RT-PCR for the TCR CDR3 was performed with the HTBI primer set and the Qiagen OneStep RT-PCR kit. The libraries were constructed in a second round of multiplex PCR and then size-selected and purified. Libraries were sequenced paired-end with 100 bp reads on an Illumina HiSeq2000. The authors' pipeline ran thus. Raw data were processed with SOAPnuke, discarding reads with adapters, uncalled bases, mean Phred below 15, or no exact constant-primer or identifier match. COPE v1.2.5 was used to merge high-quality paired reads, and clonotypes were defined as unique nucleotide sequences. MiTCR v1.1 was used to align the clonotypes against IMGT TRBV, TRBD and TRBJ reference segments. Only V-J combinations with frequency above 0.0001, covering approximately 99% of repertoires, were analysed. A TCS score was defined as the ratio of F50 (clonal expansion) to E x V (chaos), with BLOSUM62-based TCRdist applied between CDR3 peptides within each V-J. Welch's t-statistics and random forest reduced around 510 V-J features to about 12, which were used in a naive Bayes classifier (R e1071). TCRdb passed the public sequencing reads through fastp at Q25 and MiXCR, retaining productive beta sequences. Merged by CDR3 protein, the rows form single entries marked with the most common genes and DNA. Here the V and J calls rest on TCRdb's processing, not on the authors' analysis. The sample table lists 500,000 to 750,000 distinct CDR3 sequences, 15% to 18% of them with a count of one. The ten largest clones add up to around 7.5% of the sample.

The paper's findings and limits, for the study overall: Sample size was not statistically predetermined, and blinding of investigators to group allocation was not performed. Blood samples also contained most of the expanded thyroid clonotypes (frequency above 0.001), which suggests that blood repertoires may reflect thyroid immune responses. In validation, the model predicted progression to ophthalmopathy a median of around six months before onset, with approximately 68% sensitivity and around 76% specificity. A model built on a 13 V-J signature distinguished ophthalmopathy from stable hyperthyroidism, reaching about 88% sensitivity and approximately 81% specificity in cross-validation and 80%/75% in testing.

Stable Graves' hyperthyroidism was defined as the absence of progression to ophthalmopathy over 18 months of follow-up. The hyperthyroidism patients were between 18 and 65 years old and newly diagnosed, with a disease duration of less than 2 months. Any patient with an uncontrolled infection, another autoimmune disease, pregnancy or lactation was excluded. Diagnoses were established on the basis of clinical symptoms, serum thyroxine and TRAb, thyroid ultrasound, and orbital computed tomography. PBMCs were separated from over 9 ml of fresh peripheral blood using Ficoll-Paque density gradient centrifugation. Total RNA was extracted using Trizol reagent, and RNA quality was assessed on an Agilent 2100 Bioanalyzer.

What was sequenced was blood. The sequence derives from a woman younger than 45 with Graves' hyperthyroidism. Here the chain combines TRBV12-3 or TRBV12-4 and TRBJ1-1; 8 nucleotides in the junction match TRBD1. The DNA is TGTGCCAGCAGTTTAAGATCCAGGGGGCTAGGGACTGAAGCTTTCTTT. This sequence encodes CASSLRSRGLGTEAFF.